The 24 T cell receptor beta chains listed next were all sequenced from one sample in a study of CD8 T cells in Susac syndrome. Random hexamers were used to reverse transcribe 0.5 to 1 ug of RNA. A single record per CDR3 protein comes from TCRdb applying MiXCR to the immunoSEQ multiplex PCR reads. This sample has 150,000 to 190,000 distinct CDR3 sequences; nearly 97% occur once, and the top ten carry 0.14% to 0.15%. The material sequenced was CD8+ T cells from PBMCs. The receptors come from a human donor with multiple sclerosis.

V usage is TRBV29-1 and J usage is TRBJ2-1; D remains unclear. The length of the CDR3 is 12 residues. V was pared by 6 bases and J by 6 bases, with 12 bases between. The V gene's germline CDR1 is SQVTM and CDR2 ANQGSEA. CDR3 region: CSVPAGPNEQFF. The CDR3 bases are TGCAGCGTCCCGGCCGGCCCCAATGAGCAGTTCTTC.

V usage is TRBV15 and J usage is TRBJ1-5; no clear D gene. This CDR3 is 16 amino acids long. CDR1 is LNHNV, CDR2 YYDKDF, per germline (reference sequence). The V end was cut by 5 bases, the J end by 0 bases, with 14 bases between. The CDR3 protein is CATSPRRGYSNQPQHF. Here the CDR3 DNA reads TGTGCCACCAGCCCACGACGAGGTTATAGCAATCAGCCCCAGCATTTT.

CDR3 region: CASRVGWGAEAFF. The CDR3 bases are TGTGCCAGCAGGGTAGGTTGGGGCGCTGAAGCTTTCTTT. The chain joins TRBV12-3 or TRBV12-4 to TRBJ1-1; weak D call: TRBD1 (5 bases). The V and J ends lost 6 bases and 6 bases respectively, with 14 bases between them. This CDR3 contains 13 residues.

This chain links TRBV5-1 with TRBJ1-1; D unclear. V shed 1 base and J shed 3 bases, with 4 bases lying between them. CDR1 is SGHRS, CDR2 YFSETQ, per germline. The CDR3 runs to 12 residues. The CDR3 sequence is CASSLTDTEAFF. The CDR3, as DNA: TGCGCCAGCAGCTTGACGGACACTGAAGCTTTCTTT.

The CDR3 DNA sequence: TGTGCCACCAGCAGAGAGGGCCAAAAAGGGGAGCTGTTTTTT. The encoded protein is CATSREGQKGELFF. This chain links TRBV15 with TRBJ2-2; D is unclear. V was pared by 0 bases and J by 8 bases, with 10 bases between. CDR1 is LNHNV and CDR2 is YYDKDF in the germline V gene (reference sequence). The CDR3 runs 14 residues.

The chain carries TRBV27 and TRBJ2-7; possible D gene TRBD2, 5 bases. Trimming cost V 0 bases and J 6 bases, with 9 bases left between them. The length of the CDR3 is 13 residues. Germline CDR1 MNHEY, CDR2 SMNVEV (reference sequence). CDR3 nucleotide sequence: TGTGCCAGCAGTTTATCGGGTCGGGGCGAGCAGTACGTC. This sequence encodes CASSLSGRGEQYV.

The chain couples TRBV12-3 or TRBV12-4 to TRBJ2-7; no reliable D call. The CDR3 has 16 residues. Trimming left V 2 bases short and J 2 bases short, with 16 bases between. The CDR3 loop is CASSLYGSISAYEQYF. The CDR3 DNA is TGTGCCAGCAGTTTATACGGCTCCATCAGCGCCTACGAGCAGTACTTC.

This clonotype was counted a single time. The rearrangement links TRBV27 to TRBJ2-1, with no clear D. Per germline, CDR1 MNHEY and CDR2 SMNVEV (reference sequence). The germline V and J ends were trimmed by 2 bases and 0 bases, with 11 bases remaining between them. The length of the CDR3 is 16 residues. CDR3 bases: TGTGCCAGCAGTTTAGGGCCGTCGATCTCCTACAATGAGCAGTTCTTC. Amino acids: CASSLGPSISYNEQFF.

The rearrangement links TRBV6-5 to TRBJ2-7; no definite D call. The CDR3 extends over 13 amino acids. CDR1 is MNHEY and CDR2 is SVGAGI in the germline V gene. V lost 7 bases and J lost 1, with 11 bases in between. The chain's CDR3 is CASTWLGSYEQYF. DNA of the CDR3: TGTGCCAGCACATGGCTAGGTTCCTACGAGCAGTACTTC.

The chain links TRBV27 to TRBJ2-6, with 8 bases aligning to TRBD1. The CDR3 has 15 amino acids. The V segment lost 6 bases and the J segment 3 bases; nucleotides outside the gene matches: 4. The germline gives CDR1 MNHEY, CDR2 SMNVEV (reference sequence). CDR3 region: CASRDRESGANVLTF. CDR3 bases: TGTGCCAGCAGGGACAGGGAAAGTGGGGCCAACGTCCTGACTTTC.

V usage is TRBV20-1 and J usage is TRBJ2-1; no firm D call. Germline CDR1 is DFQATT and CDR2 is SNEGSKA (reference sequence). V lost 0 bases and J lost 8, with 14 bases in between. The CDR3 runs to 14 residues. CDR3 loop: CSAREAARWDEQFF. The CDR3 DNA reads TGCAGTGCTAGAGAGGCTGCACGTTGGGATGAGCAGTTCTTC.

The gene calls are TRBV27 and TRBJ2-3, with D unclear. The V end was cut by 5 bases, the J end by 2 bases, with 5 bases between. CDR3 length: 12 amino acids. The germline gives CDR1 MNHEY, CDR2 SMNVEV (reference sequence). CDR3 DNA: TGTGCCAGCAGTCACCCCACAGATACGCAGTATTTT. This sequence encodes CASSHPTDTQYF.

This chain uses TRBV4-1 with TRBJ1-1; TRBD1 might be the D (5 bases). Per the germline V gene, CDR1 is MGHRA and CDR2 is YSYEKL. V lost 4 bases and J lost 2, with 17 bases in between. This CDR3 spans 16 amino acids. Here the CDR3 DNA reads TGCGCCAGCAGCCTCGGACACGCCAAGTTAAACACTGAAGCTTTCTTT. Its protein product is CASSLGHAKLNTEAFF.

The rearrangement joins TRBV29-1 to TRBJ1-2; D is uncertain. Trimming left V 7 bases short and J 7 bases short, with 16 bases between. The CDR3 is 12 amino acids. Germline assignment: CDR1 SQVTM and CDR2 ANQGSEA. The CDR3 spells CSGLTPWGGYTF. The CDR3 DNA reads TGCAGCGGGCTAACCCCCTGGGGTGGCTACACCTTC.

This chain joins TRBV6-5 and TRBJ2-1; D not resolved. Germline V gene sequence: CDR1 MNHEY, CDR2 SVGAGI. The germline V and J ends were trimmed by 5 bases and 8 bases, with 13 bases remaining between them. This CDR3 is built from 13 residues. The CDR3 DNA is TGTGCCAGCAGTCCCTTAGTTACCGATGAGCAGTTCTTC. Encoded protein: CASSPLVTDEQFF.

The genes are TRBV7-3 and TRBJ2-3; the D gene is possibly TRBD2 (5 bases). Germline V gene sequence: CDR1 SGHTA, CDR2 FQGTGA. This CDR3 is built from 15 residues. V was pared by 3 bases and J by 2 bases, with 12 bases between. For the CDR3, the DNA is TGTGCCAGCAGCTTTGGACTGAATCCCACAGATACGCAGTATTTT. It translates to CASSFGLNPTDTQYF.

This chain links TRBV5-1 with TRBJ2-1, with TRBD2 as a possible D gene (6 bases). CDR1 is SGHRS, CDR2 YFSETQ, per germline. The V gene lost 0 bases and the J gene lost 8 bases, with 12 bases spanning the gap. CDR3 length: 14 amino acids. The DNA for the CDR3 is TGCGCCAGCAGCTTGGAACAATGGAGGGATGAGCAGTTCTTC. It is translated as CASSLEQWRDEQFF.

V and J are TRBV6-5 and TRBJ2-1; 9 bases line up with TRBD2. Germline V gene data show CDR1 as MNHEY and CDR2 as SVGAGI. This CDR3 has 17 amino acids. The J segment lost 8 bases and the V segment lost 3 bases, leaving 14 bases of the junction unmatched. The CDR3 DNA reads as TGTGCCAGCAGTTATCTCTCGCGGGGGGGCCCCAAGGATGAGCAGTTCTTC. As protein: CASSYLSRGGPKDEQFF.

This chain uses TRBV25-1 with TRBJ2-7; 7 nucleotides match TRBD2. This CDR3 region has 15 residues. Germline V gene data show CDR1 as MGHDK and CDR2 as SYGVNS. V was clipped by 11 bases and J by 1 base; unmatched bases: 14. The CDR3 spells CALRAGRDGSYEQYV. CDR3 nucleotide sequence: TGTGCCCTCCGGGCGGGGAGGGACGGTTCCTACGAGCAGTACGTC.

The chain joins TRBV9 to TRBJ2-3; TRBD2 aligns across 9 bases. The germline gives CDR1 SGDLS, CDR2 YYNGEE. V trimming: 0 bases; J trimming: 2 bases; junction bases outside the gene matches: 4. The CDR3 contains 16 residues. The CDR3 spells CASSVAGGGVTDTQYF. The DNA for the CDR3 is TGTGCCAGCAGCGTAGCTGGCGGGGGGGTCACAGATACGCAGTATTTT.

This chain joins TRBV15 and TRBJ2-6; D perhaps matches TRBD1 (5 bases). CDR3 length equals 16 residues. Germline-derived CDR1 and CDR2 are LNHNV and YYDKDF (reference sequence). V was clipped by 0 bases and J by 2 bases, with 8 bases between them. The CDR3, as DNA: TGTGCCACCAGCAGAGATCAGGGCCCTGGGGCCAACGTCCTGACTTTC. Its protein product is CATSRDQGPGANVLTF.

The rearrangement joins TRBV6-5 to TRBJ2-5; 10 positions agree with TRBD2. The V gene's germline CDR1 is MNHEY and CDR2 SVGAGI. Germline trimming cut 5 bases from V and 1 base from J; bases unmatched to any gene: 4. The CDR3 extends over 15 amino acids. The CDR3 sequence is CASSRAGGIQETQYF. CDR3 DNA: TGTGCCAGCAGTAGAGCGGGGGGGATCCAAGAGACCCAGTACTTC.

This chain joins TRBV6-4 and TRBJ1-2; no clear D. V was cut by 4 bases and J by 8 bases, with 14 bases left in between. CDR3 length: 13 amino acids. The germline CDR1 and CDR2 sequences are MRHNA and SNTAGT. Here the CDR3 reads CASSAFDGLGYTF. In DNA form, the CDR3 reads TGTGCCAGCAGTGCCTTTGACGGCCTCGGCTACACCTTC.

The rearrangement links TRBV29-1 to TRBJ1-1; TRBD1 aligns across 7 bases. CDR3 length equals 13 residues. The V and J ends lost 5 bases and 0 bases, in that order; junction bases with no gene match: 3. The germline CDR1 and CDR2 sequences are SQVTM and ANQGSEA. CDR3 bases: TGCAGCGTTCTACAGGGGTTGAACACTGAAGCTTTCTTT. Translated: CSVLQGLNTEAFF.